One and the same sample provided the 28 T cell receptor beta chains below, sequenced in a study of EBV T-cell therapy then PD-1 blockade in nasopharyngeal carcinoma. Treatment described: AdE1-LMPpoly-expanded autologous EBV-specific T-cell therapy followed by anti-PD-1 nivolumab. The method was immunoSEQ multiplex PCR; TCRdb's version includes in-frame clones alone and lacks a portion of them. The table includes 19,000 or so clones, over 80% detected once. These receptors' antigens are unknown. Sequenced material: CD8+ T cells from blood, taken at day 0 from a patient whose treatment included autologous EBV-specific T cells and nivolumab. These receptors were taken from a man aged 40-50 years with nasopharyngeal carcinoma.

The chain joins TRBV10-3 to TRBJ2-1; a weak D match, TRBD1 (6 bases). The germline V gene encodes CDR1 ENHRY and CDR2 SYGVKD. The CDR3 loop spans 17 amino acids. V dropped 2 bases and J dropped 5 bases, with 19 bases sitting between them. The CDR3 loop reads CAISEKQGQWSHNEQFF. The DNA for the CDR3 is TGTGCCATCAGTGAGAAACAAGGACAGTGGTCTCACAATGAGCAGTTCTTC.

The chain employs TRBV19 and TRBJ1-1; 11 nucleotides match TRBD1. The length of the CDR3 is 16 residues. Per the germline V gene, CDR1 is LNHDA and CDR2 is SQIVND (reference sequence). J gave up 8 bases and V 4 bases, and 12 bases lay outside the gene matches. The CDR3 protein is CASSTPFRDRGREAFF. In nucleotides, the CDR3 is TGTGCCAGTAGTACCCCCTTCCGGGACAGGGGGAGGGAAGCTTTCTTT.

The V and J genes are TRBV19 and TRBJ1-6; TRBD1 might be the D (5 bases). V was pared by 5 bases and J by 4 bases, with 9 bases between. The length of the CDR3 is 14 residues. From germline, CDR1 is LNHDA and CDR2 SQIVND (reference sequence). CDR3 DNA: TGTGCCAGTAGTGACAGAACGTATAATTCACCCCTCCACTTT. Translation gives CASSDRTYNSPLHF.

The chain employs TRBV29-1 and TRBJ1-1; maybe TRBD1 (5 bases). V lost 6 bases and J lost 7, with 12 bases in between. The germline CDR1 and CDR2 sequences are SQVTM and ANQGSEA. The length of the CDR3 is 11 residues. The CDR3 nucleotides read TGCAGCGTGAACGGGGGACTTGAAGCTTTCTTT. It translates to CSVNGGLEAFF.

The CDR3 here is CASSPMGHSGRDGYTF. For the CDR3, the DNA is TGTGCCAGCTCACCAATGGGACACTCCGGGCGCGACGGCTACACCTTC. V gene TRBV18 combines with J gene TRBJ1-2; tentatively, D is TRBD1 (6 bases). Germline V gene data show CDR1 as KGHSH and CDR2 as LQKENI. This CDR3 is built from 16 residues. V dropped 2 bases and J dropped 8 bases, with 21 bases sitting between them.

Only a few counts were recorded for this clone. The chain recombines TRBV6-5 with TRBJ1-1; no clear D gene. CDR3 length: 14 amino acids. V was shortened by 3 bases and J by 5 bases, with 13 bases between the two germline ends. Germline CDR1 is MNHEY and CDR2 is SVGAGI. This CDR3 reads CASSYVPSLTEAFF. The CDR3 nucleotides read TGTGCCAGCAGTTATGTCCCCTCGCTTACTGAAGCTTTCTTT.

The chain recombines TRBV3-1 (or the pseudogene TRBV3-2) with TRBJ2-1, with TRBD2 as a possible D gene (6 bases). This CDR3 has 11 residues. Germline CDR1 LGHDT, CDR2 YNNKEL (reference sequence). The CDR3 sequence is CLEGRYNEQFF. CDR3 coding DNA: TGTTTGGAGGGCCGCTACAATGAGCAGTTCTTC.

This chain connects TRBV6-4 to TRBJ2-3, with TRBD2 identical over 9 bases. CDR1 MRHNA and CDR2 SNTAGT come from the germline V gene. The CDR3 extends over 15 amino acids. V was pared by 2 bases and J by 4 bases, with 4 bases of the junction left unmatched. Written as DNA, the CDR3 is TGTGCCAGCAGTGACGGGCGGGGGGGCGCAGATACGCAGTATTTT. Translating gives CASSDGRGGADTQYF.

This clone came up once. The CDR3 coding sequence is TGTGCCACCAGCAGAGAGAGGGGGACGGCCTGGGATACGCAGTATTTT. Protein product: CATSRERGTAWDTQYF. The gene calls are TRBV15 and TRBJ2-3, with D perhaps TRBD1 (6 bases). This CDR3 is 16 amino acids long. Germline lookup yields CDR1 LNHNV and CDR2 YYDKDF (reference sequence). V gave up 0 bases and J gave up 6 bases, with 16 bases separating them. The full variable domain, completed using reference TRBV15 and TRBJ2-3, is DAMVIQNPRYQVTQFGKPVTLSCSQTLNHNVMYWYQQKSSQAPKLLFHYYDKDFNNEADTPDNFQSRRPNTSFCFLDIRSPGLGDTAMYLCATSRERGTAWDTQYFGPGTRLTVL.

This clone was detected once. V and J are TRBV7-3 and TRBJ2-5; perhaps TRBD2 as D (5 bases). This CDR3 has 15 residues. From germline, CDR1 is SGHTA and CDR2 FQGTGA. Deletions cut 5 bases from V and 4 bases from J, with 17 bases between. The CDR3 loop is CASSPEIGGRETQYF. The CDR3 coding sequence is TGTGCCAGCAGCCCAGAAATAGGAGGTCGAGAGACCCAGTACTTC.

The V gene is TRBV9, the J gene TRBJ2-3; a weak D match, TRBD1 (6 bases). From germline, CDR1 is SGDLS and CDR2 YYNGEE. V was clipped by 6 bases and J by 0 bases, with 14 bases between them. The CDR3 consists of 15 residues. In nucleotides, the CDR3 is TGTGCCAGCAACTCCGGGACAACTAGCACAGATACGCAGTATTTT. Residues: CASNSGTTSTDTQYF.

The chain joins TRBV18 to TRBJ1-5; 11 positions match TRBD1. The CDR3 length is 15 residues. Germline V gene data show CDR1 as KGHSH and CDR2 as LQKENI. V was pared by 3 bases and J by 4 bases, with 2 bases of the junction left unmatched. CDR3 DNA sequence: TGTGCCAGCTCACCGGACAGGGGGCGAAATCAGCCCCAGCATTTT. Translated: CASSPDRGRNQPQHF.

V usage is TRBV5-1 and J usage is TRBJ1-6; no firm D call. CDR1 and CDR2 from the germline V gene are SGHRS and YFSETQ. The CDR3 totals 17 residues. Trimming pared 0 bases from V and 0 bases from J, leaving 10 bases between. CDR3 in DNA: TGCGCCAGCAGCTTGGAGGAACTGAGCTCCTATAATTCACCCCTCCACTTT. It encodes CASSLEELSSYNSPLHF.

This clone was recorded once. The V call is TRBV7-6, the J call TRBJ2-2, with 7 bases aligning to TRBD2. Trimming removed 6 bases from V and 1 base from J; junction bases left unmatched: 2. Germline V lookup: CDR1 SGHVS, CDR2 FNYEAQ. CDR3 length equals 14 residues. In nucleotides, the CDR3 is TGTGCCAGCAGTCCGGGGGGGAACACCGGGGAGCTGTTTTTT. It is translated as CASSPGGNTGELFF. Together with reference TRBV7-6 and TRBJ2-2, the CDR3 gives the full variable domain: GAGVSQSPRYKVTKRGQDVALRCDPISGHVSLYWYRQALGQGPEFLTYFNYEAQQDKSGLPNDRFSAERPEGSISTLTIQRTEQRDSAMYRCASSPGGNTGELFFGEGSRLTVL.

V gene TRBV24-1 combines with J gene TRBJ1-2; 7 nucleotides match TRBD1. The ends lost 3 bases at V and 8 bases at J; junction bases unmatched: 8. Germline V lookup: CDR1 KGHDR, CDR2 SFDVKD. CDR3 length equals 14 residues. CDR3 sequence reads: CATSDSDRDGGYTF. CDR3 nucleotide sequence: TGTGCCACCAGTGATAGCGACAGGGACGGCGGCTACACCTTC.

This clone was seen only a few times. The chain links TRBV7-9 to TRBJ1-5; D unresolved. Germline CDR1 reads SEHNR; CDR2 reads FQNEAQ (reference sequence). This CDR3 contains 15 residues. V dropped 5 bases and J dropped 5 bases, with 16 bases sitting between them. Here the CDR3 DNA reads TGTGCCAGCAGCCATATTGGTCCTGGGGATCAGCCCCAGCATTTT. Protein: CASSHIGPGDQPQHF.

The V gene is TRBV30, the J gene TRBJ2-7; D remains unclear. Trimming shortened V by 3 bases and J by 5 bases, and 26 bases separated the two germline ends. The CDR3 covers 17 residues. Per germline, CDR1 GTSNPN and CDR2 SVGIG (reference sequence). CDR3 nucleotides: TGTGCCTGGAGACTGGACCGCCGGCGCCCCGGGCTCCACGAGCAGTACTTC. Its translation is CAWRLDRRRPGLHEQYF.

The J gene is TRBJ2-5, the V gene TRBV5-1; D is possibly TRBD1 or TRBD2 (6 bases each). There are 18 residues in the CDR3. Germline V gives CDR1 SGHRS, CDR2 YFSETQ. V lost 4 bases and J 4 bases, leaving 26 bases between the germline ends. The CDR3: CASSEGVRGRGRRETQYF. CDR3 DNA sequence: TGCGCCAGCAGCGAGGGGGTCCGGGGGCGGGGAAGGAGAGAGACCCAGTACTTC.

The DNA for the CDR3 is TGCGCCAGCAGCCCGGAGGCAGGGTGGAACTATGGCTACACCTTC. Its protein is CASSPEAGWNYGYTF. The J gene is TRBJ1-2, the V gene TRBV4-3; TRBD1 might be the D (5 bases). This CDR3 region has 15 residues. Per germline, CDR1 LGHNA and CDR2 YSLEER. Deletions cut 4 bases from V and 2 bases from J, with 14 bases between.

The chain couples TRBV10-3 to TRBJ1-2, with D hard to call. CDR3 length equals 15 residues. Trimming took off 6 bases at V and 5 bases at J, with 19 bases between the two ends. In germline, CDR1 is ENHRY, CDR2 SYGVKD. The CDR3 DNA is TGTGCCATCAGCAAGAACGAGGTCCCCAGGTATGGCTACACCTTC. Translating it yields CAISKNEVPRYGYTF.

The chain employs TRBV7-6 and TRBJ1-6; maybe TRBD1 (5 bases). V lost 5 bases to trimming and J lost 2 bases, with 13 bases between them. Germline loops: CDR1 SGHVS, CDR2 FNYEAQ. The CDR3 runs to 16 residues. The DNA for the CDR3 is TGTGCCAGCAGCCCTCAGGGCAAAACCTATAATTCACCCCTCCACTTT. Translated: CASSPQGKTYNSPLHF.

This chain links TRBV21-1 with TRBJ1-3; the DNA was not compared with TRBD1, the D call given in the table. TRBV21-1 is classified as a pseudogene. This CDR3 has 16 amino acids. CDR3 amino acids: CASSNPSGDSGNTIYF. The DNA for the CDR3 is TGTGCCAGCAGCAATCCCTCAGGGGACTCTGGAAACACCATATATTTT.

V is TRBV10-1 and J is TRBJ1-4; TRBD1 matches 7 bases. The CDR3 contains 14 residues. Germline V gene sequence: CDR1 WNHNN, CDR2 SYGVQD (reference sequence). V trimming: 4 bases; J trimming: 2 bases; junction bases outside the gene matches: 1. For the CDR3, the DNA is TGCGCCAGCAGTGGACAGGGTACTAATGAAAAACTGTTTTTT. Amino acids: CASSGQGTNEKLFF.

This chain joins TRBV6-6 and TRBJ2-3, with 10 bases matching TRBD2. The V gene's germline CDR1 is MNHNY and CDR2 SVGAGI (reference sequence). J lost 8 bases, V lost 9 bases, and 2 bases had no gene match. The CDR3 is made up of 11 amino acids. The CDR3 DNA reads TGTGCCAGTCTAGCGGGGGTTACGCAGTATTTT. Amino acids: CASLAGVTQYF.

This clone has only one observation. The V and J genes are TRBV7-9 and TRBJ1-5; D unclear. The CDR3 extends over 13 amino acids. Germline CDR1 SEHNR, CDR2 FQNEAQ (reference sequence). Trimming removed 4 bases from V and 5 bases from J, with 9 bases in between. CDR3 sequence reads: CASSSFVDQPQHF. The CDR3 DNA sequence: TGTGCCAGCAGCTCATTTGTGGATCAGCCCCAGCATTTT.

The rearrangement uses TRBV2 and TRBJ1-2; 7 positions agree with TRBD1. The CDR3 has 12 residues. Unmatched junction bases numbered 4, after V lost 4 bases and J lost 8 bases. Germline values: CDR1 SNHLY, CDR2 FYNNEI. The CDR3 spells CASSGTGEGYTF. The CDR3 DNA reads TGTGCCAGCAGTGGAACAGGGGAAGGCTACACCTTC.

The chain employs TRBV24-1 and TRBJ2-1, with D possibly matching TRBD2 (6 bases). Germline V gene sequence: CDR1 KGHDR, CDR2 SFDVKD. Trimming removed 8 bases at V and 8 bases at J, with 21 bases between. The CDR3 extends over 15 amino acids. This CDR3 reads CATTCPGEVCYEQFF. The CDR3 DNA is TGTGCCACCACATGTCCGGGGGAGGTTTGCTATGAGCAGTTCTTC.

This chain joins TRBV29-1 and TRBJ1-2; D unclear. Trimming removed 0 bases at V and 6 bases at J, with 5 bases between. CDR1 and CDR2 from the germline V gene are SQVTM and ANQGSEA. The CDR3 consists of 11 residues. CDR3 sequence reads: CSVEDSDGYTF. The CDR3 bases are TGCAGCGTTGAAGACTCGGATGGCTACACCTTC. Full variable domain (missing parts from reference TRBV29-1 and TRBJ1-2): SAVISQKPSRDICQRGTSLTIQCQVDSQVTMMFWYRQQPGQSLTLIATANQGSEATYESGFVIDKFPISRPNLTFSTLTVSNMSPEDSSIYLCSVEDSDGYTFGSGTRLTVV.